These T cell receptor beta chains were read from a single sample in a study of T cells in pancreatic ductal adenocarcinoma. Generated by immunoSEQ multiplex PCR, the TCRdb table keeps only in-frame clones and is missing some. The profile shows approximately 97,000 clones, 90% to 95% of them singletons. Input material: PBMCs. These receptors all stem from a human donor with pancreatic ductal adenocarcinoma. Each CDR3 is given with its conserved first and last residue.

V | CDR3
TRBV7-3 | CASSPEQGQGFYGYTF
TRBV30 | CAWRLEGDTQYF
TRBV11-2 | CASSLAENYGYTF
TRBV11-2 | CASRFLSVDTIYF
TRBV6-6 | CASSSTGQGPTYEQYF
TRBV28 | CASSPQGTGRWETQYF
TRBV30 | CAWSVFTYEQYF
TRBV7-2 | CASSPDTRGGEYGYTF
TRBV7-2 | CASTRVSYNEQFF
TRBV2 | CASSGGSIPSYEQYF
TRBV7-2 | CASSHTTSGSGWSETQYF
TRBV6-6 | CAGRQGAGGYTF
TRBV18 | CASSPPSQEKLFF
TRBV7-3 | CASSPGSSMNTEAFF
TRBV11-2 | CASSKGTEETQYF
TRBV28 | CASRMVVAVYTGELFF
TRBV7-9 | CASSPTGSGQPQHF
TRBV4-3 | CASSRITGGGQPRHF
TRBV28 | CASSIAMDSAYNQPQHF
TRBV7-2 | CASSFGQGAWYGYTF
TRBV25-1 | CASSGDGTGEEGKLFF
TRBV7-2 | CASSLYGTSGISGANVLTF
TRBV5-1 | CASSLATTNEKLFF
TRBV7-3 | CASSLDTDQPQHF
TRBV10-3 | CAIAPGVQYEQYF
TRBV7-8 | CASATGGIWEQYF
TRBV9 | CASSVGSGSSNEQFF
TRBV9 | CASSPRSSGGGGYTF
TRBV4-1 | CASSQDRLAGGAEQYF
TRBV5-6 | CASSLGTLSGNTIYF
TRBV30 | CALDRGGDTQYF
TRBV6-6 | CASDTGTEAFF
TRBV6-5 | CASSPQGQVVVELFF
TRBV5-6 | CASSRQGAQSNEKLFF
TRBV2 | CASSRGTSGYNEQFF
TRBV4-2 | CASSQDTGTSENIQYF
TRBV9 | CASSVVEGAEAFF
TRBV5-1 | CASTVYPQGATTDTQYF
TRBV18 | CASSPLGQGGRGEQYF